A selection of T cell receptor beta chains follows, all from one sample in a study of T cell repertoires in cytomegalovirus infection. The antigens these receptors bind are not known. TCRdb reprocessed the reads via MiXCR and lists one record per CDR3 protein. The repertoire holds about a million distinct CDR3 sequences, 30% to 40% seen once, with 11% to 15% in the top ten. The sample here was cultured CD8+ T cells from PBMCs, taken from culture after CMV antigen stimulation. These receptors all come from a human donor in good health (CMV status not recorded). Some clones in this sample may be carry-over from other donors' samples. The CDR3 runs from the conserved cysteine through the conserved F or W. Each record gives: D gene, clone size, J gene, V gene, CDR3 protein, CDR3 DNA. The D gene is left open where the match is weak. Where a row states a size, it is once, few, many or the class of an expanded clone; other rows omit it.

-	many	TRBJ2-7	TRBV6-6	CASSYGVHEQYF	TGTGCCAGCAGTTACGGGGTCCACGAGCAGTACTTC
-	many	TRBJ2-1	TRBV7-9	CASSPTSNEQFF	TGTGCCAGCAGCCCGACTAGCAATGAGCAGTTCTTC
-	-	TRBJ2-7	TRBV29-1	CSVEDGNEQYF	TGCAGCGTTGAAGATGGGAACGAGCAGTACTTC
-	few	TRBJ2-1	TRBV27	CASSFPSYNNEQFF	TGTGCCAGCAGTTTTCCGTCCTACAACAATGAGCAGTTCTTC
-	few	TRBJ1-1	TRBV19	CASRTSGVSEAFF	TGTGCCAGTAGGACCTCCGGGGTCTCTGAAGCTTTCTTT
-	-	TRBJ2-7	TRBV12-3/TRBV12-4	CASGFGNSYEQYF	TGTGCCAGCGGTTTCGGGAACAGCTACGAGCAGTACTTC
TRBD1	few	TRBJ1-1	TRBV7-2	CASSLRDRGLSEAFF	TGTGCCAGCAGTTTAAGGGACAGGGGATTATCTGAAGCTTTCTTT
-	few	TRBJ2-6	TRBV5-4	CASSLAVGVVGANVLTF	TGTGCCAGCAGCTTGGCAGTTGGAGTGGTCGGGGCCAACGTCCTGACTTTC
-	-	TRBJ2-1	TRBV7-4	CASSLVGERKGQFF	TGTGCCAGCAGCTTAGTAGGGGAGCGGAAAGGGCAGTTCTTC
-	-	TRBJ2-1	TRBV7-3	CASSLGVGGRGEQFF	TGTGCCAGCAGCTTAGGAGTGGGGGGGCGGGGTGAGCAGTTCTTC
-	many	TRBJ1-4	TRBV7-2	CASSLARRSTNEKLFF	TGTGCCAGCAGCTTGGCGAGGAGGTCAACTAATGAAAAACTGTTTTTT
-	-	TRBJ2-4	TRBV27	CASSFLGGQNIQYF	TGTGCCAGCAGTTTTTTGGGAGGACAAAACATTCAGTACTTC
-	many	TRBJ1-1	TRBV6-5	CASSYSANTEAFF	TGTGCCAGCAGTTACTCGGCTAACACTGAAGCTTTCTTT
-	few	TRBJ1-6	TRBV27	CASRGEALTLHF	TGTGCCAGCAGGGGAGAAGCCCTCACCCTCCACTTT
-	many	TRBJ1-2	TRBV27	CASSYLGDYGYTF	TGTGCCAGCAGTTACCTCGGAGACTATGGCTACACCTTC
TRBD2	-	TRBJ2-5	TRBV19	CASSPGTRRQETQYF	TGTGCCAGTAGCCCTGGGACTAGGCGGCAAGAGACCCAGTACTTC
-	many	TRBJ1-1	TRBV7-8	CASSLVEGQGYTEAFF	TGTGCCAGCAGCTTAGTAGAGGGCCAGGGCTACACTGAAGCTTTCTTT
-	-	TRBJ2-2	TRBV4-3	CASSQRDHGELFF	TGCGCCAGCAGCCAAAGGGATCACGGGGAGCTGTTTTTT
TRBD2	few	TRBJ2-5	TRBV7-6	CAAGTFETQYF	TGTGCAGCGGGGACGTTTGAGACCCAGTACTTC
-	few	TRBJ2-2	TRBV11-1	CASSLQGSTGELFF	TGTGCCAGCAGCTTGCAGGGGAGCACCGGGGAGCTGTTTTTT
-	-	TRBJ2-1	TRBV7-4	CASSIRVDNEQFF	TGTGCCAGCAGTATTCGGGTGGACAATGAGCAGTTCTTC
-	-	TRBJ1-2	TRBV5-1	CASSSSSHYGYTF	TGCGCCAGCAGCTCAAGTTCACACTATGGCTACACCTTC
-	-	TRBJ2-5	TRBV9	CASSGVGTLETQYF	TGTGCCAGCAGCGGGGTGGGGACGCTTGAGACCCAGTACTTC
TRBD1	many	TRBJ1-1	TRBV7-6	CASSPRQGLNTEAFF	TGTGCCAGCAGCCCCCGACAGGGTCTGAACACTGAAGCTTTCTTT
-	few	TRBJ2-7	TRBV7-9	CASSLGRLAYEQYF	TGTGCCAGCAGCCTGGGGAGGCTCGCCTACGAGCAGTACTTC
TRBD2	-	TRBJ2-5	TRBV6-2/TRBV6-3	CASRQAGGPQETQYF	TGTGCCAGCAGACAAGCGGGGGGACCCCAAGAGACCCAGTACTTC
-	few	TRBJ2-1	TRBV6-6	CASSYEELYNEQFF	TGTGCCAGCAGTTACGAGGAACTCTACAATGAGCAGTTCTTC
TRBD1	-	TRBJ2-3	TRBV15	CATSREIGTGSNF	TGTGCCACCAGCAGAGAGATTGGGACAGGGTCGAATTTT
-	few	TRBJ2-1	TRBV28	CASREGKAYNEQFF	TGTGCCAGCAGAGAAGGTAAAGCCTACAATGAGCAGTTCTTC
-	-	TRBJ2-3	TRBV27	CASSALDGSTDTQYF	TGTGCCAGCAGTGCCCTAGATGGGTCCACAGATACGCAGTATTTT
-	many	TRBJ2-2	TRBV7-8	CASSAFYGGARTGELFF	TGTGCCAGCAGCGCATTTTATGGGGGGGCGAGAACCGGGGAGCTGTTTTTT
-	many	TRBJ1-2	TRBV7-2	CASSRLPPTPYGYTF	TGTGCCAGCAGCCGACTACCTCCTACACCTTATGGCTACACCTTC
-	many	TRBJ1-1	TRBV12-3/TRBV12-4	CASSSGAYGDEAFF	TGTGCCAGCAGTTCCGGGGCTTACGGTGATGAAGCTTTCTTT
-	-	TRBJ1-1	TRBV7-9	CASSLDGGMTEAFF	TGTGCCAGCAGCTTAGACGGCGGCATGACTGAAGCTTTCTTT
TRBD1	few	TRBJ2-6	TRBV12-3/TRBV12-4	CASSINRGGGANVLTF	TGTGCCAGCAGTATCAACAGGGGTGGTGGGGCCAACGTCCTGACTTTC
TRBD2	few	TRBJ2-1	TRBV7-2	CASSLGAGGEQFF	TGTGCCAGCAGCTTAGGAGCGGGGGGCGAGCAGTTCTTC
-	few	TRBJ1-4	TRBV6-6	CASTQPTNEKLFF	TGTGCCAGCACCCAACCAACTAATGAAAAACTGTTTTTT
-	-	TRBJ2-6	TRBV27	CASRVTGTGANVLTF	TGTGCCAGCAGGGTTACAGGGACTGGGGCCAACGTCCTGACTTTC
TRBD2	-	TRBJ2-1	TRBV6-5	CASRHLAGGPYNEQFF	TGTGCCAGCAGGCACTTAGCGGGGGGGCCCTACAATGAGCAGTTCTTC
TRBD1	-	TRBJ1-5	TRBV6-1	CASSDDRTGGRQPQHF	TGTGCCAGCAGTGACGATCGAACAGGGGGCAGGCAGCCCCAGCATTTT
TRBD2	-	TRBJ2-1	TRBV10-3	CAIRPSGGTLYEQFF	TGTGCCATCAGGCCCAGCGGGGGGACCCTTTATGAGCAGTTCTTC
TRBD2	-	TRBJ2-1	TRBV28	CASSFPPSGGESYNEQFF	TGTGCCAGCAGTTTCCCTCCTAGCGGGGGGGAGTCCTACAATGAGCAGTTCTTC
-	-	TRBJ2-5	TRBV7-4	CASSFPAPVQQETQYF	TGTGCCAGCAGCTTTCCCGCGCCTGTACAGCAAGAGACCCAGTACTTC
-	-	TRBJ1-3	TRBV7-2	CASSQIWNTIYF	TGTGCCAGCAGCCAGATTTGGAACACCATATATTTT